This T cell receptor beta chain was retrieved from a study of cytomegalovirus exposure and HLA in healthy donors (dated by TCRdb to about 2017). Regarding the research as a whole: According to an earlier analysis of around 600 of the donors, about 180 million T cells yielded over 100 million unique TCR beta sequences and 250 to 350 Gb of sequence data. Both class I and class II loci were covered by HLA typing, at four-digit resolution. Rather than drawing on any new phenotypic data, the later analysis identified candidate immune exposures from TCR beta sequences and the way those sequences occurred across donors. All discovery cohort repertoires had been generated using a single sequencing platform. Typing coverage differed by locus: A, B, C, DRB1 and DQB1 were typed in roughly 620-640 donors, DQA1 in roughly 510, DPA1 in some 600, and DPB1 in just under 490. The study profiled the T cell repertoires of hundreds of subjects by immunosequencing and related them to cytomegalovirus serostatus. Among around 400 genotyped donors of the cohort, an average of around 240,000 unique TCR beta nucleotide sequences were sequenced per donor, 15% to 20% of them non-productive. Besides the first cohort of under 700 subjects, a separate validation cohort made up of roughly 120 different subjects was used. Donor age, sex, ethnicity and CMV serostatus were compiled alongside the repertoire data. Of the 300 to 500 genotyped donors, roughly 80% were placed in the genetic ancestry cluster associated with self-reported Caucasian donors. Because of strong linkage in the cohort, five DR-DQ haplotypes were treated as single units for association and clustering. An early release covering about 600 HLA-typed donors comprised roughly 300 gigabases of sequencing data and around 86 million unique TCR sequences. A later analysis re-analyzed previously published TCR beta repertoires from 666 donors and added high-resolution HLA genotyping to study TCR occurrence patterns. An earlier analysis of roughly 600 of the donors used high-throughput TCR beta sequencing to judge whether each TCR beta V gene segment behaved as functional or pseudogenic. The study combined high-throughput TCR immunosequencing, statistical association of individual TCRs with disease status, and machine learning to predict cytomegalovirus infection status. The study aimed to test whether cataloging public T cell receptors could reveal signatures of past pathogen exposure. A later genetic analysis used genome-wide SNP genotypes for about three fifths of the 666 donors, treating that subset as a discovery cohort.

The cohort comprised under 700 healthy bone marrow donors. At the time of sampling, every cohort member was nominally healthy, though immune exposures that went unrecorded were likely present. Of the 690 or so cohort members, nearly 300 had a positive CMV serostatus and about 350 had a negative one, while no CMV serostatus was recorded for the donor. Every donor gave a peripheral blood sample, and the peripheral blood mononuclear cells from that sample were used for TCR beta sequencing. Genomic DNA extraction from the blood cell samples was performed with the Qiagen DNeasy Blood Extraction Kit. The CDR3 numbers 15 residues from cysteine through phenylalanine. Only the CDR3 part of the read is kept: 45 bases, read in frame from the first base. The germline V gene supplies CDR1 SGHTA and CDR2 FQGNSA. V loses 1 base, J loses 5 bases, and the germline ends lie 11 bases apart. This clone appeared a single time. It lacks a known antigen. It has no much larger one-base neighbor in the sample; base qualities were not kept.

On the study overall, not on this receptor specifically: A later genetic analysis reported fewer N-insertions in productive TCRs among donors in an Asian-associated ancestry cluster than the roughly 700-donor mean. The 87-base-pair reads could not distinguish some IMGT-functional V segments, including TRBV6-2 and TRBV6-3, so those segments were excluded. Because counts were too low, fewer than 20 rarely observed V segments, including chromosome 9 orphons, were excluded from the earlier analysis of around 590 of the donors. The cohort was sequenced for TCR beta chains only, and without alpha or paired-chain data the features that could be detected were limited. In a later genetic analysis, a missense DCLRE1C variant was associated with V-gene and J-gene trimming of TCR beta chains, and the association was replicated in an independent cohort. In an earlier analysis of over 550 of the donors, most TCR beta V segments were observed in productive rearrangements about 90% or about 30% of the time, broadly matching IMGT annotations. Assigning TCR associations to individual alleles was difficult when HLA alleles, especially DR and DQ, strongly co-occurred. A cluster of highly shared sequence variants was judged likely to be a technical artifact of the sequencing pipeline. In vitro tests confirmed that a few of the cytomegalovirus-associated TCR beta chains recognize cytomegalovirus antigens. A later analysis reported that several top co-occurrence clusters appeared linked to parvovirus B19, influenza, CMV and Epstein-Barr virus. The study gave a list of about 160 TCR beta chains associated with cytomegalovirus. Presence/absence analyses assumed roughly uniform sequencing depth across donors, an assumption that may not hold. Most TCR sequences were observed very rarely across donors, whereas some public TCRs were present in many individuals. The authors suggested that the approach could potentially be extended to other disease states and immunological phenotypes. Compared with equally common non-associated chains, HLA-associated TCR beta chains in a later analysis were more clonally expanded and had lower generation probabilities. In a later analysis, the rate of TCR association differed among HLA loci, with DRB1 alleles having the most associated TCRs and HLA-C alleles having the fewest. CMV serostatus was the only immune exposure information available for the cohort. A later analysis found that most CMV-associated TCR beta chains appeared HLA-restricted, with HLA associations seemingly driven largely by CMV exposure. The classifier was reported to diagnose cytomegalovirus status with high specificity and sensitivity in both the original cohort and the validation cohort. Correlated functional status among segregating V segments might be attributable to linkage disequilibrium, but an unknown experimental factor could not be ruled out. Because some donors lacked HLA typing at each locus, the association tests relied only on the typed subset. Specific HLA alleles were associated with 15,000 to 20,000 TCR beta sequences at a false discovery rate of 0.05 in a later analysis. A further reported finding was that TCR beta sequences accurately predicted the HLA-A and HLA-B alleles for most subjects in the first cohort.

The library relied on the immunoSEQ multiplex PCR assay. A mixture of 60 forward primers for TCR Vbeta segments and 13 reverse primers for TCR Jbeta segments was used in the multiplex PCR. A multiplex PCR assay on genomic DNA amplified the CDR3 region of rearranged TCR beta genes. The amplified TCR beta libraries were sequenced on the Illumina HiSeq System as 87-base-pair reads. In the original analysis: A later analysis tallied tens of millions of unique TCR beta chains across the approximately 670 repertoires, and about 12 million of those chains were shared by two or more donors. To remove PCR and sequencing errors, raw reads were error-corrected and collapsed into unique sequences using a nearest-neighbor algorithm that merged closely related sequences. To assign V, D and J gene segments, CDR3 sequences were aligned to IMGT reference sequences. For a sequence to be retained, a match of at least six nucleotides to both a V gene segment and a J gene segment was required. Rearrangements were classified as productive when the CDR3 lacked stop codons and remained in frame with V and J, and all other rearrangements were classified as non-productive. Following IMGT convention, CDR3 was defined as the stretch from the second conserved V-encoded cysteine up to the conserved J-encoded phenylalanine. Sequences without an unambiguous match to a single V gene segment were excluded from the earlier analysis of 587 of the donors. In an earlier analysis of about 590 of the donors, a V segment was called functional when productive rearrangements were above 56.7%, and segregating when the standard deviation between donors exceeded 5%. To diagnose cytomegalovirus status from the catalog of TCR beta chain sequences, a statistical classification framework was built. In a later analysis, TCR nucleotide sequences were compared against IMGT/GENE-DB human TR gene sequences so that V and J genes could be assigned. In a later analysis, CDR3 sequences and most-parsimonious VDJ recombination scenarios were assigned using the TCRdist pipeline. In a later analysis, each TCR beta chain was defined by its CDR3 amino acid sequence together with its V-gene family, and reads lacking a unique V-gene family were excluded. As a way to deal with suspected cross-contamination and a sequencing artifact, a later analysis dropped 450 to 600 nucleotide sequences that were highly shared and had low generation probability. In a later analysis, a clonal expansion index was calculated for each public chain from normalized within-repertoire ranks of inferred template counts. In a later analysis, generation probabilities were computed with a VDJ recombination model fitted to out-of-frame rearrangements, and the resulting probabilities were checked against IGoR. A later analysis scored TCR-TCR, TCR-HLA and TCR-CMV co-occurrence with hypergeometric tests, applying a repertoire-size bias correction to TCR pairs. False discovery rates were estimated in a later analysis by permuting HLA or CMV assignments 20 times. In a later analysis, co-occurring TCRs were grouped using DBSCAN, with TCRdist sequence similarity added in when clustering inside HLA-allele-positive subsets. Co-occurrence clustering excluded repertoires with fewer than 30,000 or more than 120,000 public chains, plus five with anomalous nucleotide sharing. What TCRdb holds here is the immuneACCESS table cut down to in-frame rearrangements. Part of the clones is not present; checked against another copy, under half of the missing clones reflect an unresolved V gene, and the others are unexplained. V and J calls plus clone size are reproduced from that table; the DNA served to infer D and trimming. The sample table holds roughly 150,000 clones, of which around 80% were seen once. More than 4.5% of the sample lies in the top ten.

This clonotype originated in a man aged 25 to 45 in good health. The sequencing sample was made of PBMCs. The receptor chain draws on TRBV7-2 and TRBJ2-2; possibly the D gene is TRBD2, per 5 matching bases. At the DNA level, the sequence is TGTGCCAGCAGCTTAGAGTCGGGAAGGACCGGGGAGCTGTTTTTT. Translated, this gives CASSLESGRTGELFF.